This T cell receptor (beta chain) is from a study of siplizumab effects on memory and regulatory T cells. Only in-frame clones appear in the TCRdb table, and some are missing; sequencing was by immunoSEQ multiplex PCR. The sample includes 70,000 or so clones, under 95% of them seen just once. The germline V and J ends were trimmed by 1 base and 6 bases, with 12 bases remaining between them. Germline CDR1 is SGHTA and CDR2 is FQGTGA. The CDR3 runs 14 residues. The sequencing sample was made of CD8+ T cells sorted from blood. The sequence derives from a human donor in good health. The chain joins TRBV7-3 to TRBJ2-5, with D uncertain. CDR3 amino acids: CASSLNVLDKTQYF. The CDR3 nucleotides are TGTGCCAGCAGCTTAAATGTTTTGGATAAGACCCAGTACTTC.